This T cell receptor (beta chain) originates from a study of blood T cells in healthy people across ages. Per sample, a minimum of 6 million PBMCs were isolated. The second PCR ran roughly 6 to 11 cycles with a sample-barcoded 5' primer and J-beta primers. A template-switch adaptor containing 12 random nucleotides labeled each cDNA molecule. One entry per CDR3 protein, called by TCRdb with MiXCR from the 5' RACE reads. The repertoire holds some 850,000 distinct CDR3 sequences, with about 26% as singletons. From germline, CDR1 is MNHEY and CDR2 SVGAGI. The CDR3 has 13 residues. Trimming removed 5 bases from V and 5 bases from J; junction bases left unmatched: 5. Separately, the same data were catalogued under a study of T cells of mothers and their children. That work states: In related and unrelated pairs alike, thymic selection shapes TCR recombination output, with inherited differences minor. Across the analysis, no persistent microchimeric T cell clones were detected.

The sequencing sample was made of blood. This receptor was identified in a boy younger than 18 in good health. This chain links TRBV6-5 with TRBJ2-7, with 8 bases aligning to TRBD1. The CDR3 DNA sequence: TGTGCCAGCAGTACCTCCAGGGGGCACGAGCAGTACTTC. This codes for CASSTSRGHEQYF.